This entry describes one T cell receptor beta chain. This CDR3 is 15 amino acids long. With 8 bases clipped from V and 0 bases from J, the junction kept 9 bases outside the gene matches. The germline gives CDR1 MNHEY, CDR2 SVGEGT. Random hexamers primed reverse transcription of about 0.45 to 1 ug RNA. Amplification of TCR beta CDR3 across 54 Vbeta and 13 Jbeta was performed with immunoSEQ multiplex PCR. A single record per CDR3 protein comes from TCRdb applying MiXCR to the immunoSEQ multiplex PCR reads. The sample gives approximately 22,000 distinct CDR3 sequences, around 92% of which show up once; around 0.25% is in the top ten. CD8+ and CD4+ T cells taken from blood had their TCR beta sequenced. Controls were age- and sex-matched healthy donors. TEMRA cells were enriched by FACS, while CD8+ and CD4+ T cells were obtained through a negative isolation that was performed magnetically. The sample originates from a study of CD8 T cells in Susac syndrome.

The clonotype was recovered from a human donor in good health. The genes are TRBV6-2 or TRBV6-3 and TRBJ2-7, with 8 bases fitting TRBD1. The sample was CD8+ T cells from PBMCs. CDR3 amino acids: CASSGQGVSSYEQYF. CDR3 nucleotide sequence: TGTGCCAGCTCCGGACAGGGTGTAAGCTCCTACGAGCAGTACTTC.